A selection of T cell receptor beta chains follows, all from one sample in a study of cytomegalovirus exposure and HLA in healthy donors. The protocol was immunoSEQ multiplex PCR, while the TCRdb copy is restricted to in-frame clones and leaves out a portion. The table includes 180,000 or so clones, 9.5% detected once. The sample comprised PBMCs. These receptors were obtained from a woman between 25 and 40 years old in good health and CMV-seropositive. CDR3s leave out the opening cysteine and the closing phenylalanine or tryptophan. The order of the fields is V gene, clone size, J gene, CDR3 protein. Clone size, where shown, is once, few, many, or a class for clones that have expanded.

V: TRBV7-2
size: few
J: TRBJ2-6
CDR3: ASSLGGGSRGANVLT

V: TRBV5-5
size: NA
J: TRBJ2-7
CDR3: ASSRGQLPPNEQY

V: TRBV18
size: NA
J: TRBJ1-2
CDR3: ASSPEDFPGYGYT

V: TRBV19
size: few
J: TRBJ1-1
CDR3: ASSIGSRAPEAF

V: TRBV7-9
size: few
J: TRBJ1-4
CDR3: ASSLVVGQGREKLF

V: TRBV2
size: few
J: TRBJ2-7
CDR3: ASNLAGGNVEQY

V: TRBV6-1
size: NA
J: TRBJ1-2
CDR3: ASSQNTGYVYT

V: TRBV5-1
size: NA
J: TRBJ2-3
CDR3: ASSLARADTQY

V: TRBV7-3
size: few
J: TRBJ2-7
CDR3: ASSLTTSGQGYEQY

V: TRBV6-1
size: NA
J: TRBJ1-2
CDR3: ASSDTGGPNYGYT

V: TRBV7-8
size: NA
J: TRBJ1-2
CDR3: ASTIERSTGYT

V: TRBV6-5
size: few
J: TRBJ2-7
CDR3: ASSYAGTGPDEQY

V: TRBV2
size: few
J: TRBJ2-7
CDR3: ASRQLAGASYEQY

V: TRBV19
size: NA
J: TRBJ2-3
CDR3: ASSIALRPRGDTQY

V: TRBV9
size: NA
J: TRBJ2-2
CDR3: ASMQDTGELF

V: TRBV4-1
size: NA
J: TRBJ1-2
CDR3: ASTHIMGTDFYGYT

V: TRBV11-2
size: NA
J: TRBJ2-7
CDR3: ASSFGTSGYYEQY

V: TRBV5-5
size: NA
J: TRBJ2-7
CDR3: ASSSVAGTGNYEQY

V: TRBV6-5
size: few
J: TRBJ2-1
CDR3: ASSYGTSGGNEQF

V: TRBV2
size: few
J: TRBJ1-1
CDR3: ASSQQGMNTEAF

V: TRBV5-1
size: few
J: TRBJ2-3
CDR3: ASQSGAITDTQY

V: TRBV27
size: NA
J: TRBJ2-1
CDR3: ASSLWGMGGIALGNEQF

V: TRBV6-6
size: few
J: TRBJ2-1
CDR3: ASSYWGGPGNEQF

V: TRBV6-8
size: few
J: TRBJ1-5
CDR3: ASKFTVRQPQH

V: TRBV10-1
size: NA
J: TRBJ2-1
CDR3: ASSDQGLAGDHEQF

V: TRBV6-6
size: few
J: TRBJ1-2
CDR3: ASRDSRVGYT

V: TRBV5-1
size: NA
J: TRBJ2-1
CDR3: ASSIKPGLAGETKNEQF

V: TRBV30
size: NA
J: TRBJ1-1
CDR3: AWSRLVVDTEAF

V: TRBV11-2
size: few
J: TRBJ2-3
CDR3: ASSLDREKDTQY

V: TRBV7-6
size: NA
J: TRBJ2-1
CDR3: ASSLDRGSYNEQF

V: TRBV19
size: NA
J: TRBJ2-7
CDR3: ASSIAGQRNYEQY

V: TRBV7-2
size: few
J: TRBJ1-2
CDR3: ASSRGYRVANYGYT

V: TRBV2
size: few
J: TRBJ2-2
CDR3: ASNFGGTSNTGELF

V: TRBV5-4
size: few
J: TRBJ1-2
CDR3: ASSLVAGNGYT

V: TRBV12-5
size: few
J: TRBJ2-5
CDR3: ASGSSSRETQY

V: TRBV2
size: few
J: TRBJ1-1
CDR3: ASSATVGPPEAF

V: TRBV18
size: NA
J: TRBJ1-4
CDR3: ASSREVLNEKLF

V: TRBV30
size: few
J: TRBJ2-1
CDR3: ALGTKGLAENYNEQF

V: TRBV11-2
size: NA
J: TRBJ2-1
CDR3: ASSGGVAGGSYEQF

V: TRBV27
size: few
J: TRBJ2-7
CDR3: ASSPGQSSYEQY

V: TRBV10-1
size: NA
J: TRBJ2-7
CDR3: ASSEPGLAAYEQY

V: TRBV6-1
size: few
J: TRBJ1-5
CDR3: ASSEGETGYSNQPQH

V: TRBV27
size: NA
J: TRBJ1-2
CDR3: ASRLAPDANYGYT

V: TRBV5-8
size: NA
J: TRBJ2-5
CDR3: ASSRQVQETQY

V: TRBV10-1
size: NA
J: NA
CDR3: ASSAQGNEQY

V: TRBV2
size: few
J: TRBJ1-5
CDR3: ASSRNLEHQPQH